This T cell receptor (beta chain) emerged from a study of vaccination effects on CD4 cells after COVID-19. The CDR3 is made up of 15 amino acids. With 3 bases removed from V and 1 base from J, the gap between germline ends came to 12 bases. The germline gives CDR1 SNHLY, CDR2 FYNNEI. In the ViraFEST assay, antigen-specific CD4+ clonotypes were identified by expansion after peptide-pool stimulation. Cells that had been cultured for less than 13 days were the source of isolated CD4+ T cells. Nucleocapsid antibody tests were negative, and the vaccine recipients had no prior SARS-CoV-2 infection. In the cultures, half the medium was exchanged for IL-2 medium on days 3 and 7. This table comes from immunoSEQ multiplex PCR, and its TCRdb copy is limited to in-frame clones, with some not included. This sample carries tens of thousands of clones, 80% of them seen once, and the ten largest clones take 2% to 2.5%.

Study-level results: Early post-infection timepoints were missing from the study, which also had few convalescent patients.

Turning to this clone: Its antigen remains unidentified.

Material: CD4+ T cells from PBMCs cultured with HCoV-229E spike peptides, obtained before COVID-19 vaccination. This receptor was identified in a human donor who received a COVID-19 vaccine. This chain uses TRBV2 with TRBJ1-2; maybe TRBD1 (5 bases). The CDR3 nucleotides are TGTGCCAGCAGTGATGGGGGGACCGTTAACTATGGCTACACCTTC. Translated: CASSDGGTVNYGYTF.